These T cell receptor beta chains were read from a single sample in a study of regulatory T cells in long-lasting Graves disease. TCRdb recomputed calls from the multiplex PCR reads with MiXCR, one row per CDR3 protein. The sample yields more than 450,000 distinct CDR3 sequences, about 11% seen once. These same data were also listed under a study on T cells in Graves' hyperthyroidism and ophthalmopathy.

The input for sequencing was peripheral blood mononuclear cells (PBMCs), taken at new diagnosis, from a patient treated with antithyroid drugs. These receptors were obtained from a young woman with Graves disease. The CDR3 runs from the conserved cysteine through the conserved F or W. Each record gives: J gene, V gene, D gene, clone size, CDR3 DNA, CDR3 protein. The D gene is left open where the match is weak. Clone size is not always given. Where it is, it says once, few, many or a class for expanded clones.

J gene: TRBJ2-7; V gene: TRBV19; D gene: TRBD1; clone size: few; CDR3 DNA: TGTGCCAGTAGTGGAAGACAGGGCACCTACGAGCAGTACTTC; CDR3 protein: CASSGRQGTYEQYF
J gene: TRBJ2-1; V gene: TRBV19; D gene: NA; clone size: NA; CDR3 DNA: TGTGCCAGTAGTATAAGATTCTACAATGAGCAGTTCTTC; CDR3 protein: CASSIRFYNEQFF
J gene: TRBJ1-2; V gene: TRBV27; D gene: NA; clone size: many; CDR3 DNA: TGTGCCAGCAGTTCACAGGTCGGCTATGGCTACACCTTC; CDR3 protein: CASSSQVGYGYTF
J gene: TRBJ1-5; V gene: TRBV12-3/TRBV12-4; D gene: NA; clone size: many; CDR3 DNA: TGTGCCAGCAGTTTAAGGCAGGGGTACAATCAGCCCCAGCATTTT; CDR3 protein: CASSLRQGYNQPQHF
J gene: TRBJ2-1; V gene: TRBV18; D gene: NA; clone size: many; CDR3 DNA: TGTGCCAGCTCCCCGACGGGAGACGGGCAGTTCTTC; CDR3 protein: CASSPTGDGQFF
J gene: TRBJ1-6; V gene: TRBV10-2; D gene: NA; clone size: few; CDR3 DNA: TGCGCCAGCAGTGAGTCAACGAATTCACCCCTCCACTTT; CDR3 protein: CASSESTNSPLHF
J gene: TRBJ2-7; V gene: TRBV6-1; D gene: NA; clone size: many; CDR3 DNA: TGTGCCAGCAGCGGACAGCCACCCCACTACGAGCAGTACTTC; CDR3 protein: CASSGQPPHYEQYF
J gene: TRBJ1-2; V gene: TRBV2; D gene: TRBD1; clone size: many; CDR3 DNA: TGTGCCAGCAGTGTGCGGACAGGCCTTAACTATGGCTACACCTTC; CDR3 protein: CASSVRTGLNYGYTF
J gene: TRBJ1-5; V gene: TRBV19; D gene: NA; clone size: many; CDR3 DNA: TGTGCCAGTAGTATATGGGACGGGATGTATCAGCCCCAGCATTTT; CDR3 protein: CASSIWDGMYQPQHF
J gene: TRBJ2-1; V gene: TRBV20-1; D gene: TRBD2; clone size: NA; CDR3 DNA: TGCAGTGCTAGAACGAGCGGGAGGAGTGGCAATGAGCAGTTCTTC; CDR3 protein: CSARTSGRSGNEQFF
J gene: TRBJ1-5; V gene: TRBV12-3/TRBV12-4; D gene: TRBD1; clone size: many; CDR3 DNA: TGTGCCAGCAGTTCATCAGGGGGCAGTCAGCCCCAGCATTTT; CDR3 protein: CASSSSGGSQPQHF
J gene: TRBJ2-2; V gene: TRBV28; D gene: TRBD2; clone size: few; CDR3 DNA: TGTGCCAGCAGCCCCACCCTAGCGGGAGGGCCTAGAGGGGAGCTGTTTTTT; CDR3 protein: CASSPTLAGGPRGELFF
J gene: TRBJ2-2; V gene: TRBV29-1; D gene: TRBD2; clone size: NA; CDR3 DNA: TGCAGCGCCACGACCGGACTAGCGGGAGTGGGCGGGGAGCTGTTTTTT; CDR3 protein: CSATTGLAGVGGELFF
J gene: TRBJ2-1; V gene: TRBV27; D gene: TRBD2; clone size: many; CDR3 DNA: TGTGCCAGCAGTTTTTCGAGACAGGGAGGACTAGCGGGAGTTGAGCAGTTCTTC; CDR3 protein: CASSFSRQGGLAGVEQFF
J gene: TRBJ2-1; V gene: TRBV2; D gene: TRBD2; clone size: many; CDR3 DNA: TGTGCCAGCAATTTCAAGGCGGGAGGGCCCTATGAGCAGTTCTTC; CDR3 protein: CASNFKAGGPYEQFF